This T cell receptor beta chain came from a study of shared clonotypes between healthy human individuals. On the study more broadly: Three CD4 naive, three CD4 memory, two CD8 naive and one CD8 memory plate were used per donor. General study findings and limits: The generation probabilities recorded for non-shared clonotypes fell below those of clonotypes shared by all four donors. The small donor group covered limited genetic and exposure diversity.

Produced via immunoSEQ multiplex PCR; TCRdb's table is partial and in-frame only. The sample shows fewer than 850,000 clones, around 96% of them seen only once. V shed 4 bases, J shed 0 bases, and the junction held 4 bases outside the gene matches. The CDR3 covers 16 residues. Germline V gene lookup returns CDR1 LGHNA and CDR2 YSLEER. A note on this clone: The antigen is not known.

Only CD45RO-negative cells positively selected for CCR7 counted as naive CD8 cells, so terminally differentiated effector memory CD45RA+ cells were excluded. The V and J genes are TRBV4-3 and TRBJ2-2; 8 positions agree with TRBD1. This sequence was found in a man aged 25-45 years in good health. The sample consisted of naive CD8+ T cells sorted from blood. CDR3 loop: CASSLQGVANTGELFF. The CDR3, as DNA: TGCGCCAGCAGCCTACAGGGGGTGGCGAACACCGGGGAGCTGTTTTTT.